This entry concerns a single T cell receptor (beta chain). This clonotype appeared many times. Its antigen is not yet known. The input lacks base qualities; no much larger clone sits a single base away. Trimming costs V 6 bases and J 2 bases, and their ends lie 17 bases apart. The CDR3 has 15 amino acids, counting the end cysteine and phenylalanine. The entry retains the CDR3 DNA only, 45 bases that are in frame from base 1. Hyperthyroidism patients were newly diagnosed, with disease duration under 2 months, and aged 18 to 65 years. Patients with uncontrolled infections, other autoimmune diseases, pregnancy or lactation were excluded. Clinical symptoms, serum thyroxine and TRAb, thyroid ultrasound, and orbital computed tomography formed the basis for the diagnoses. Blood from progressor patients was drawn when they were first diagnosed with hyperthyroidism, before any ophthalmopathy symptoms appeared. PBMCs were separated from around 9.1 ml of fresh peripheral blood using Ficoll-Paque density gradient centrifugation. Patients classed as progressors first received a Graves' hyperthyroidism diagnosis and then went on to develop ophthalmopathy during follow-up. Total RNA was extracted with Trizol reagent, and quality was checked on an Agilent 2100 Bioanalyzer.

Amplification of TCR beta CDR3 regions was carried out from RNA transcripts. The TCR CDR3 was subjected to a first round of RT-PCR using the HTBI primer set and the Qiagen OneStep RT-PCR kit. The libraries were constructed in a second round of multiplex PCR and then size-selected and purified. Paired-end sequencing of the libraries was performed with 100 bp reads on an Illumina HiSeq2000. The original methods were these. Raw data were processed with SOAPnuke, discarding reads with adapters, uncalled bases, mean Phred below 15, or no exact constant-primer or identifier match. High-quality paired reads were merged using COPE v1.2.5, and each unique nucleotide sequence was defined as a clonotype. MiTCR v1.1 was used to align clonotypes to the IMGT TRBV, TRBD and TRBJ reference segments. Only V-J combinations with frequency above 0.0001, covering 99.2% of repertoires, were analysed. The TCS score was defined as F50 (clonal expansion) divided by E x V (chaos), with BLOSUM62-based TCRdist calculated between CDR3 peptides within each V-J. Welch's t-statistics and random forest reduced 500 to 650 V-J features to roughly 13, which were used in a naive Bayes classifier (R e1071). Starting from the raw public reads, TCRdb applied fastp trimming at Q25, assembled clones with MiXCR and retained in-frame beta chains. When rows share a CDR3 protein, they turn into one entry using the most common DNA and genes. The V and J calls shown here were made by TCRdb, not taken from the authors' results. Across this sample there are some 600,000 distinct CDR3 sequences, with more than 11% seen only once. The top ten clonotypes cover under 7% of the sample.

The data belong to a study of T cells in Graves' hyperthyroidism and ophthalmopathy (dated by TCRdb to between 2017 and 2020). Background on the whole study: Peripheral blood was collected at initial diagnosis, before any treatment. In addition, the study compared T-cell repertoires in thyroid tissue and in blood from roughly 6 Graves' hyperthyroidism patients. Whether ophthalmopathy could be predicted prospectively was tested in an independent validation cohort made up of roughly 19 hyperthyroidism patients plus 17 patients who later progressed to ophthalmopathy. The 75 to 100 discovery patients were randomly split 7:3 into training and test sets. A discovery cohort of around 100 patients, approximately 45 with Graves' ophthalmopathy and 55 to 65 with stable Graves' hyperthyroidism, was used to find distinguishing TCR V-J signatures. TCR Vbeta CDR3 sequencing of 130 to 150 peripheral blood samples (over 40 ophthalmopathy, over 70 hyperthyroidism and some 17 progressor patients) is reported in the paper. After sampling, hyperthyroidism patients received methimazole starting at 30 mg daily, and ophthalmopathy patients received high-dose intravenous methylprednisolone. What the work shows at the level of the full study, not this receptor alone: Most expanded thyroid clonotypes (frequency above 0.001) were also detected in blood, suggesting blood repertoires may reflect thyroid immune responses. In validation, progression to ophthalmopathy was predicted by the model with roughly 69% sensitivity and roughly 76% specificity, a median of approximately 6.5 months before onset. Sample size was not statistically predetermined, and blinding of investigators to group allocation was not performed. A model built on a 13 V-J signature distinguished ophthalmopathy from stable hyperthyroidism, reaching over 85% sensitivity and about 81% specificity in cross-validation and 80%/75% in testing.

This TCR was recovered from a woman in her 30s with Graves' hyperthyroidism that later progressed to Graves' ophthalmopathy. Sequencing was done on a sample of blood. The chain uses TRBV12-3 or TRBV12-4 and TRBJ2-7; the D region possibly corresponds to TRBD2 (6 bases align). The nucleotides are TGTGCCAGCAGCCCCGGACTACTGAGCACCTACGAGCAGTACTTC. Translation gives CASSPGLLSTYEQYF.